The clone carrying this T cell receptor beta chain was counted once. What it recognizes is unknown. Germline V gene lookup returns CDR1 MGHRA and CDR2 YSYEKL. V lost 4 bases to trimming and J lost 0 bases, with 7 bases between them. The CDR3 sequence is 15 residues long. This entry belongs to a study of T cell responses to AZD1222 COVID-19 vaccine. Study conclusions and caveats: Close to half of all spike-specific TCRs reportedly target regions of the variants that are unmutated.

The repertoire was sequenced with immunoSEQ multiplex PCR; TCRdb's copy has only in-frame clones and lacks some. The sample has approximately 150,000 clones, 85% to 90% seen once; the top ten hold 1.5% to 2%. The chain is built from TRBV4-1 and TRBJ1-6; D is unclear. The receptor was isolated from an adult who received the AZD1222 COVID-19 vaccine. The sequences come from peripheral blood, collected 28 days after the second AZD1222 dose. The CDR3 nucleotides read TGCGCCAGCAGCCTCAGGAGCTCCTATAATTCACCCCTCCACTTT. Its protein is CASSLRSSYNSPLHF.